This T cell receptor (beta chain) originates from a study of blood T cells in healthy people across ages. This clonotype was picked up many times. Germline CDR1 SGHRS, CDR2 YFSETQ. The CDR3 sequence is 13 residues long. V gave up 4 bases and J gave up 13 bases; unmatched junction bases: 10. A second roughly 6 to 12 cycle PCR used barcoded and J-beta primers. TCRdb analysed the 5' RACE reads with MiXCR anew, one entry per CDR3 protein. The sample has hundreds of thousands of distinct CDR3 sequences, less than 35% seen once. This sequence originates from a woman aged 80 or older in good health. The chain has TRBV5-1 and TRBJ1-5; TRBD1 aligns across 8 bases. The source material was blood. CDR3 nucleotides: TGCGCCAGCAGCATCGGACTGGACAGGGAGCAGCATTTT. Protein sequence: CASSIGLDREQHF.